These 2 T cell receptor beta chains originate from one sample sequenced in a study of blood T cell repertoires in COVID-19. Data came from immunoSEQ multiplex PCR; TCRdb stores just in-frame clones and leaves some out. Here the sample spans approximately 270,000 clones, about 80% being singletons. The specimen was peripheral blood. The receptors shown here come from a man at least 80 years old with acute or convalescent COVID-19.

The chain combines TRBV10-3 with TRBJ2-7; the D is unclear. Germline assignment: CDR1 ENHRY and CDR2 SYGVKD. Trimming took 3 bases from V and 4 from J, leaving 4 bases between them. The CDR3 covers 11 residues. CDR3 protein: CAISDLYEQYF. The CDR3 coding sequence is TGTGCCATCAGTGACTTATACGAGCAGTACTTC.

The chain combines TRBV4-2 with TRBJ2-3; 7 nucleotides agree with TRBD2. The germline gives CDR1 LGHNA, CDR2 YNFKEQ. The ends lost 3 bases at V and 0 bases at J; junction bases unmatched: 3. The CDR3 has 15 amino acids. CDR3 amino acids: CASSQIAGSTDTQYF. The CDR3 DNA reads as TGTGCCAGCAGCCAGATAGCGGGTAGCACAGATACGCAGTATTTT.